What follows describes a single T cell receptor (beta chain). The data originate from a study of blood T cell repertoires in COVID-19. Overall study: In each case, the material was cDNA or gDNA derived from T cells, B-cell-depleted T cells, or PBMCs.

This CDR3 has 14 residues. V shed 4 bases and J 4 bases; nucleotides not matched to a gene: 4. Germline CDR1 SGHNT, CDR2 YYREEE (reference sequence). Cohort allocation depended upon clinical history that participants reported. Original processing notes: Estimated nucleated cell counts came from reference gene primer amplification. TCRdb keeps only in-frame clones here, not all; method: immunoSEQ multiplex PCR. That table is the source of V, J and clone size, and D and trimming were worked out from the DNA. The sample has 450,000 to 600,000 clones; roughly 87% are singletons. This TCR derives from a woman aged 18-29 years who had recovered from COVID-19. This sequence joins TRBV5-4 and TRBJ1-3; the match to TRBD1 covers 8 bases. Sequencing used PBMCs or T cells enriched from blood (not recorded which). CDR3 region: CASSRDRQGNTIYF. The CDR3 DNA sequence: TGTGCCAGCAGCCGGGACAGGCAAGGAAACACCATATATTTT.